Listed below are T cell receptor beta chains from one sample, sequenced in a study of response to subunit inactivated influenza vaccine. TCRdb recomputed calls from the RT-PCR reads with MiXCR, one row per CDR3 protein. The sample lists under 850,000 distinct CDR3 sequences, around a sixth seen once, with 11% in the top ten. The material sequenced was PBMCs from blood, taken about 5 days after vaccination. The receptors derive from a man aged 45-65 years who received an inactivated influenza vaccine. The CDR3 runs from the conserved cysteine through the conserved F or W. A D gene is named only where the DNA matches it firmly. Clone size, where shown, is once, few, many, or a class for clones that have expanded.

V gene: TRBV6-2/TRBV6-3
J gene: TRBJ1-2
clone size: NA
D gene: TRBD1
CDR3 protein: CASSFRSGTSRTGGNYGYTF
CDR3 DNA: TGTGCCAGCAGTTTCCGTTCAGGAACTTCTCGGACAGGGGGTAACTATGGCTACACCTTC

V gene: TRBV6-5
J gene: TRBJ2-7
clone size: few
D gene: NA
CDR3 protein: CASSSPGTPSYEQYF
CDR3 DNA: TGTGCCAGCAGTTCTCCCGGAACACCTTCCTACGAGCAGTACTTC

V gene: TRBV5-1
J gene: TRBJ2-6
clone size: NA
D gene: NA
CDR3 protein: CASSPGLLSSGANVLTF
CDR3 DNA: TGCGCCAGCAGCCCGGGACTTCTCAGCTCTGGGGCCAACGTCCTGACTTTC

V gene: TRBV5-1
J gene: TRBJ2-7
clone size: few
D gene: TRBD2
CDR3 protein: CASSWTSGRVNEQYF
CDR3 DNA: TGCGCCAGCAGCTGGACTAGCGGGAGGGTCAACGAGCAGTACTTC

V gene: TRBV28
J gene: TRBJ2-1
clone size: NA
D gene: NA
CDR3 protein: CASSLRVGTDEQFF
CDR3 DNA: TGTGCCAGCAGTTTAAGGGTGGGGACCGATGAGCAGTTCTTC

V gene: TRBV12-3/TRBV12-4
J gene: TRBJ1-2
clone size: NA
D gene: NA
CDR3 protein: CASTLVQGREGYTF
CDR3 DNA: TGTGCCAGCACCTTAGTCCAGGGTCGGGAAGGCTACACCTTC

V gene: TRBV27
J gene: TRBJ1-6
clone size: few
D gene: NA
CDR3 protein: CASRQTYNSPLHF
CDR3 DNA: TGTGCCAGTAGACAGACCTATAATTCACCCCTCCACTTT

V gene: TRBV3-1
J gene: TRBJ2-1
clone size: NA
D gene: TRBD2
CDR3 protein: CASSPGTSWYNEQFF
CDR3 DNA: TGTGCCAGCAGCCCCGGGACTAGCTGGTACAATGAGCAGTTCTTC

V gene: TRBV6-5
J gene: TRBJ2-7
clone size: NA
D gene: NA
CDR3 protein: CASSYGGTPYEQYF
CDR3 DNA: TGTGCCAGCAGTTACGGCGGGACTCCCTACGAGCAGTACTTC

V gene: TRBV10-3
J gene: TRBJ2-3
clone size: few
D gene: TRBD2
CDR3 protein: CAISGLADTDTQYF
CDR3 DNA: TGTGCCATCAGCGGACTAGCGGACACAGATACGCAGTATTTT

V gene: TRBV7-6
J gene: TRBJ2-2
clone size: NA
D gene: TRBD2
CDR3 protein: CASSLMTSGRAGELFF
CDR3 DNA: TGTGCCAGCAGCTTAATGACTAGCGGGCGCGCCGGGGAGCTGTTTTTT

V gene: TRBV10-3
J gene: TRBJ2-1
clone size: NA
D gene: NA
CDR3 protein: CAISESTAVSYNEQFF
CDR3 DNA: TGTGCCATCAGTGAGTCAACAGCGGTCTCCTACAATGAGCAGTTCTTC

V gene: TRBV12-3/TRBV12-4
J gene: TRBJ2-1
clone size: many
D gene: NA
CDR3 protein: CASSLVPGYNEQFF
CDR3 DNA: TGTGCCAGCAGTTTAGTACCCGGCTACAATGAGCAGTTCTTC

V gene: TRBV6-4
J gene: TRBJ2-3
clone size: few
D gene: NA
CDR3 protein: CASSLEAGMTETQYF
CDR3 DNA: TGTGCCAGCAGCTTAGAAGCTGGGATGACGGAAACGCAGTATTTT

V gene: TRBV12-3/TRBV12-4
J gene: TRBJ2-7
clone size: few
D gene: TRBD1
CDR3 protein: CASSFGTGTGSYEQYF
CDR3 DNA: TGTGCCAGCAGTTTTGGGACAGGGACAGGCTCCTACGAGCAGTACTTC

V gene: TRBV12-3/TRBV12-4
J gene: TRBJ2-1
clone size: few
D gene: NA
CDR3 protein: CASSLEGASNRNEQFF
CDR3 DNA: TGTGCCAGCAGTCTGGAGGGGGCCTCTAATCGAAATGAGCAGTTCTTC

V gene: TRBV12-3/TRBV12-4
J gene: TRBJ2-6
clone size: few
D gene: TRBD1
CDR3 protein: CASSGTGYSGANVLTF
CDR3 DNA: TGTGCCAGCAGTGGGACAGGTTACTCTGGGGCCAACGTCCTGACTTTC

V gene: TRBV12-3/TRBV12-4
J gene: TRBJ1-1
clone size: NA
D gene: TRBD1
CDR3 protein: CASSRQGGTTEAFF
CDR3 DNA: TGTGCCAGCAGTAGACAGGGAGGGACCACTGAAGCTTTCTTT

V gene: TRBV5-1
J gene: TRBJ2-7
clone size: NA
D gene: TRBD2
CDR3 protein: CASTSDTGGSRYEQYF
CDR3 DNA: TGCGCCAGCACCTCCGACACGGGGGGGTCTAGGTACGAGCAGTACTTC

V gene: TRBV27
J gene: TRBJ2-1
clone size: many
D gene: NA
CDR3 protein: CASRPGTYYNEQFF
CDR3 DNA: TGTGCCAGCCGCCCCGGGACTTACTACAATGAGCAGTTCTTC

V gene: TRBV24-1
J gene: TRBJ2-1
clone size: NA
D gene: NA
CDR3 protein: CATSETGINYNEQFF
CDR3 DNA: TGTGCCACCAGTGAAACCGGGATCAACTACAATGAGCAGTTCTTC

V gene: TRBV12-3/TRBV12-4
J gene: TRBJ1-2
clone size: many
D gene: TRBD1
CDR3 protein: CASIKTGEFRYGYTF
CDR3 DNA: TGTGCCAGCATCAAAACAGGGGAGTTCCGCTATGGCTACACCTTC

V gene: TRBV20-1
J gene: TRBJ2-1
clone size: many
D gene: NA
CDR3 protein: CSARVGQGFRDEQFF
CDR3 DNA: TGCAGTGCTAGAGTAGGGCAGGGGTTCCGCGATGAGCAGTTCTTC

V gene: TRBV7-9
J gene: TRBJ1-5
clone size: NA
D gene: NA
CDR3 protein: CASSLEYGQPQHF
CDR3 DNA: TGTGCCAGCAGCTTAGAGTACGGTCAGCCCCAGCATTTT

V gene: TRBV27
J gene: TRBJ2-1
clone size: few
D gene: TRBD2
CDR3 protein: CASSFFGGSRNEQFF
CDR3 DNA: TGTGCCAGCAGTTTTTTCGGCGGGAGTAGGAATGAGCAGTTCTTC

V gene: TRBV10-3
J gene: TRBJ2-3
clone size: NA
D gene: NA
CDR3 protein: CAISTYLGGTTDTQYF
CDR3 DNA: TGTGCCATCAGTACATACCTAGGCGGGACCACAGATACGCAGTATTTT

V gene: TRBV11-2
J gene: TRBJ2-3
clone size: NA
D gene: TRBD2
CDR3 protein: CASSLTASGVTDTQYF
CDR3 DNA: TGTGCCAGCAGCTTAACGGCTAGCGGGGTCACAGATACGCAGTATTTT

V gene: TRBV5-4
J gene: TRBJ1-1
clone size: NA
D gene: TRBD1
CDR3 protein: CASSPGGAVNTEAFF
CDR3 DNA: TGTGCCAGCAGTCCAGGGGGCGCGGTGAACACTGAAGCTTTCTTT

V gene: TRBV5-8
J gene: TRBJ1-4
clone size: NA
D gene: NA
CDR3 protein: CASSLKGWEEKLFF
CDR3 DNA: TGTGCCAGCAGCTTGAAAGGGTGGGAGGAAAAACTGTTTTTT

V gene: TRBV29-1
J gene: TRBJ1-2
clone size: NA
D gene: NA
CDR3 protein: CSVGDRMGGYTF
CDR3 DNA: TGCAGCGTAGGGGACCGGATGGGAGGCTACACCTTC

V gene: TRBV30
J gene: TRBJ2-1
clone size: few
D gene: NA
CDR3 protein: CAWSRLEINEQFF
CDR3 DNA: TGTGCCTGGAGTAGGCTGGAGATAAATGAGCAGTTCTTC

V gene: TRBV5-1
J gene: TRBJ2-1
clone size: few
D gene: NA
CDR3 protein: CASSFAGSSEQFF
CDR3 DNA: TGCGCCAGCAGCTTTGCAGGGTCGAGTGAGCAGTTCTTC

V gene: TRBV16
J gene: TRBJ2-7
clone size: NA
D gene: NA
CDR3 protein: CASSPRLGQYF
CDR3 DNA: TGTGCCAGCAGCCCCCGTCTAGGGCAGTACTTC

V gene: TRBV7-2
J gene: TRBJ1-6
clone size: many
D gene: NA
CDR3 protein: CASSRGGNSPLHF
CDR3 DNA: TGTGCCAGCTCGCGAGGGGGGAATTCACCCCTCCACTTT

V gene: TRBV7-7
J gene: TRBJ2-2
clone size: many
D gene: NA
CDR3 protein: CASSLAFNTGELFF
CDR3 DNA: TGTGCTAGCAGCTTAGCCTTTAATACCGGGGAGCTGTTTTTT

V gene: TRBV9
J gene: TRBJ1-1
clone size: NA
D gene: TRBD1
CDR3 protein: CASSPQTGYTEAFF
CDR3 DNA: TGTGCCAGCAGCCCCCAGACAGGGTACACTGAAGCTTTCTTT

V gene: TRBV12-5
J gene: TRBJ1-1
clone size: NA
D gene: NA
CDR3 protein: CANGLSGTEAFF
CDR3 DNA: TGTGCTAATGGTTTGAGTGGCACTGAAGCTTTCTTT